The 19 T cell receptor beta chains in this list originate from one sample, sequenced in a study of spatial heterogeneity in lung cancer. Time point reported: blood at routine non-recurrence follow-up after resection. MiXCR was run by TCRdb on the 5' RACE reads, yielding one entry per CDR3 protein. The sample holds tens of thousands of distinct CDR3 sequences; around 11% are singletons and the top ten take approximately 30%. This sample comprised PBMCs, obtained at follow-up. These TCRs come from a male donor with early-stage non-small cell lung cancer.

This clonotype was picked up many times. The rearrangement joins TRBV3-1 to TRBJ1-3; no reliable D call. Germline V CDR1 and CDR2: LGHDT, YNNKEL (reference sequence). The CDR3 has 14 residues. Between the trimmed V and J ends, which lost 2 bases and 1 base, there was a span of 6 bases. The CDR3 DNA reads TGTGCCAGCAGCCAATCGGGGTCTGGAAACACCATATATTTT. Its protein is CASSQSGSGNTIYF.

Worth noting for this clonotype: Possible read error: a much larger clone is one base away. The conserved closing phenylalanine or tryptophan is absent in this CDR3, likely reflecting a read error. The chain uses TRBV12-3 or TRBV12-4 and TRBJ2-7; no clear D gene. This CDR3 region has 13 residues. Deletions cut 4 bases from V and 3 bases from J, with 10 bases between. In nucleotides, the CDR3 is TGTGCCAGCAGTTATATCAGTTACTACGAGCAGTACATC. This encodes CASSYISYYEQYI.

This clonotype occurred many times. The chain joins TRBV9 to TRBJ2-7; D may be TRBD1 or TRBD2 (5 bases each). Germline V gene data show CDR1 as SGDLS and CDR2 as YYNGEE. V was cut by 0 bases and J by 4 bases, with 8 bases left in between. The CDR3 loop spans 13 amino acids. CDR3 loop: CASSVGEGYEQYF. The CDR3 DNA follows: TGTGCCAGCAGCGTAGGCGAGGGGTACGAGCAGTACTTC.

This clonotype has only a few counts. The chain couples TRBV12-3 or TRBV12-4 to TRBJ1-1, with a weak D call TRBD1 (5 bases). The CDR3 length is 14 residues. V lost 5 bases, J lost 4 bases, and 14 bases lay in between. CDR3 in DNA: TGTGCCAGCAGTCCTGCGGACACTAGCACTGAAGCTTTCTTT. It codes for CASSPADTSTEAFF.

In this sample, this clonotype turned up a few times. The chain links TRBV30 to TRBJ1-1, with 8 bases fitting TRBD1. Germline assignment: CDR1 GTSNPN and CDR2 SVGIG (reference sequence). Trimming took 2 bases from V and 2 from J; bases not matched to a gene: 1. The CDR3 has 13 amino acids. The DNA of the CDR3 is TGTGCCTGGAGTACAGGGGGAAACACTGAAGCTTTCTTT. Amino acid sequence: CAWSTGGNTEAFF.

This clonotype was seen many times. The chain employs TRBV5-5 and TRBJ2-1; tentatively, D is TRBD2 (6 bases). V was clipped by 4 bases and J by 9 bases, with 11 bases between them. In germline, CDR1 is SGHKS, CDR2 YYEKEE (reference sequence). The CDR3 loop spans 12 amino acids. CDR3 in DNA: TGTGCCAGCAGCCCTTTGACTAGTGAGCAGTTCTTC. Protein: CASSPLTSEQFF. The complete variable domain, with remaining parts taken from reference TRBV5-5 and TRBJ2-1, reads DAGVTQSPTHLIKTRGQQVTLRCSPISGHKSVSWYQQVLGQGPQFIFQYYEKEERGRGNFPDRFSARQFPNYSSELNVNALLLGDSALYLCASSPLTSEQFFGPGTRLTVL.

In this sample, this clonotype turned up many times. In DNA, the CDR3 is TGCGCCAGCAGCTTGGTGGCTAGCGGCGCGGAGACCGGGGAGCTGTTTTTT. Translating gives CASSLVASGAETGELFF. The chain employs TRBV5-1 and TRBJ2-2; 7 bases fit TRBD2. The CDR3 contains 17 residues. Germline lookup yields CDR1 SGHRS and CDR2 YFSETQ. The trim removed 0 bases at V and 5 bases at J, leaving 10 bases unmatched.

The chain combines TRBV29-1 with TRBJ1-4, with D maybe TRBD1 (6 bases). Per the germline V gene, CDR1 is SQVTM and CDR2 is ANQGSEA. The V gene lost 0 bases and the J gene lost 17 bases, with 19 bases spanning the gap. The CDR3 extends over 13 amino acids. Here the CDR3 reads CSVEEGGGQLHFF. DNA for the CDR3: TGCAGCGTTGAAGAAGGAGGAGGACAGCTCCACTTTTTT. The full variable domain, completed using reference TRBV29-1 and TRBJ1-4, is SAVISQKPSRDICQRGTSLTIQCQVDSQVTMMFWYRQQPGQSLTLIATANQGSEATYESGFVIDKFPISRPNLTFSTLTVSNMSPEDSSIYLCSVEEGGGQLHFFGSGTQLSVL.

The chain uses TRBV7-2 and TRBJ2-5; TRBD2 matches at 13 bases. Germline CDR1 reads SGHTA; CDR2 reads FQGNSA. There are 16 residues in the CDR3. V lost 3 bases and J lost 0; bases outside the gene matches: 1. CDR3 in amino acids: CASSLTSGGNQETQYF. Written as DNA, the CDR3 is TGTGCCAGCAGCTTGACTAGCGGGGGGAACCAAGAGACCCAGTACTTC.

This clonotype was seen only a few times. This rearrangement joins TRBV25-1 to TRBJ2-2; D may be TRBD1 or TRBD2 (5 bases each). The germline V and J ends were trimmed by 2 bases and 4 bases, with 14 bases remaining between them. The CDR3 is 16 residues long. Germline V gene lookup returns CDR1 MGHDK and CDR2 SYGVNS. The CDR3 coding sequence is TGTGCCAGCAGTGAAACGGGACGCTCCCTCACCGGGGAGCTGTTTTTT. Protein sequence: CASSETGRSLTGELFF.

The chain links TRBV28 to TRBJ2-5; TRBD2 agrees at 8 bases. This CDR3 has 15 amino acids. Germline V gene data show CDR1 as MDHEN and CDR2 as SYDVKM. V trimming: 6 bases; J trimming: 4 bases; junction bases outside the gene matches: 10. DNA for the CDR3: TGTGCCAGCAGCTCCACCGGGAGGGCGGGAGAGACCCAGTACTTC. It encodes CASSSTGRAGETQYF.

This clonotype was counted many times. In DNA form, the CDR3 reads TGTGCCAGCAGCTGGGGACACCGGGCGAACACCGGGGAGCTGTTTTTT. This sequence encodes CASSWGHRANTGELFF. The J gene is TRBJ2-2, the V gene TRBV7-8; D might be TRBD1 (6 bases). CDR1 and CDR2 (germline): SGHVS, FQNEAQ. The CDR3 is 16 amino acids. The V end was cut by 4 bases, the J end by 0 bases, with 12 bases between.

In DNA form, the CDR3 reads TGTGCCAGCAGTTTTGGGGGCTCGGCCGGGGAGCTGTTTTTT. This sequence encodes CASSFGGSAGELFF. The chain combines TRBV12-3 or TRBV12-4 with TRBJ2-2; tentatively, D is TRBD1 (6 bases). V was shortened by 3 bases and J by 6 bases, with 11 bases between the two germline ends. This CDR3 contains 14 residues.

The genes are TRBV27 and TRBJ2-5, with D perhaps TRBD1 (6 bases). V dropped 3 bases and J dropped 1 base, with 9 bases sitting between them. Germline CDR1 reads MNHEY; CDR2 reads SMNVEV (reference sequence). This CDR3 has 14 amino acids. The CDR3 loop reads CASSFTGPQETQYF. The CDR3 bases are TGTGCCAGCAGTTTTACAGGGCCCCAAGAGACCCAGTACTTC.

This clonotype was seen a few times. The chain carries TRBV3-1 and TRBJ2-7; 9 bases align to TRBD1. Germline CDR1 and CDR2: LGHDT and YNNKEL (reference sequence). With 3 bases clipped from V and 3 bases from J, the junction kept 6 bases outside the gene matches. The CDR3 consists of 15 residues. In DNA form, the CDR3 reads TGTGCCAGCAGCCACCACGGGACAGGGTTCTACGAGCAGTACTTC. Protein: CASSHHGTGFYEQYF.

This clonotype has at least ten counts. The J gene is TRBJ1-5, the V gene TRBV19; 9 nucleotides line up with TRBD1. V lost 6 bases to trimming and J lost 0 bases; unmatched junction nucleotides: 3. The CDR3 contains 15 residues. From germline, CDR1 is LNHDA and CDR2 SQIVND (reference sequence). This chain's CDR3 is CASRTGGTSNQPQHF. In nucleotides, the CDR3 is TGTGCCAGTAGGACAGGGGGTACTAGCAATCAGCCCCAGCATTTT.

The DNA for the CDR3 is TGTGCCAGCAGCTCGCTCAGGGTTTCGTTAGGCAAAAACATTCAGTACTTC. Its protein is CASSSLRVSLGKNIQYF. The chain joins TRBV5-6 to TRBJ2-4; D is perhaps TRBD1 (5 bases). The CDR3 contains 17 residues. Germline CDR1 is SGHDT and CDR2 is YYEEEE. V dropped 3 bases and J dropped 3 bases, with 19 bases sitting between them.

This clonotype was counted at least ten times. The chain employs TRBV7-2 and TRBJ2-3; 7 bases agree with TRBD2. This CDR3 comprises 15 residues. Germline V lookup: CDR1 SGHTA, CDR2 FQGNSA. Trimming cost V 8 bases and J 4 bases; bases outside gene matches: 12. The CDR3 sequence: CASPKEASGADTQYF. CDR3 nucleotide sequence: TGTGCCAGCCCCAAAGAGGCTAGCGGCGCAGATACGCAGTATTTT.

The gene calls are TRBV3-1 and TRBJ1-5, with D unresolved. V dropped 8 bases and J dropped 1 base, with 12 bases sitting between them. Germline lookup yields CDR1 LGHDT and CDR2 YNNKEL (reference sequence). There are 14 residues in the CDR3. The CDR3 nucleotides are TGTGCCAGCCAACTATCTGCAAGCAATCAGCCCCAGCATTTT. Amino acid sequence: CASQLSASNQPQHF.